This entry lists 20 T cell receptor beta chains sequenced from one sample in a study of T cell responses to AZD1222 COVID-19 vaccine. Here immunoSEQ multiplex PCR was the method, and the copy in TCRdb shows in-frame clones only, minus some. Counted here are 110,000 to 150,000 clones, 70% to 90% occurring once; the ten biggest clones make up about 4.5%. Here the sequenced sample was peripheral blood, taken on day 0 of AZD1222 vaccination. These receptors all come from an adult in good health.

This clone was counted a few times. The chain links TRBV7-8 to TRBJ2-7; 11 nucleotides agree with TRBD2. The J segment lost 3 bases and the V segment lost 5 bases, leaving 6 bases of the junction unmatched. CDR1 and CDR2 (germline): SGHVS, FQNEAQ. There are 15 residues in the CDR3. The CDR3 nucleotides read TGTGCCAGCAGCCGTCCCGGGACTAGCGGCTACGAGCAGTACTTC. This gives the protein CASSRPGTSGYEQYF.

This clone was observed once. The rearrangement uses TRBV6-2 or TRBV6-3 and TRBJ2-7; TRBD1 agrees at 9 bases. Germline lookup yields CDR1 MNHEY and CDR2 SVGEGT. The CDR3 has 15 residues. With 7 bases clipped from V and 5 bases from J, the junction kept 12 bases outside the gene matches. CDR3 nucleotide sequence: TGTGCCAGCACCTACTCCGGGACAGGGTCCCACGAGCAGTACTTC. Translated: CASTYSGTGSHEQYF.

This rearrangement joins TRBV27 to TRBJ1-3; 8 nucleotides align to TRBD1. The CDR3 runs to 17 residues. CDR1 and CDR2 from the germline V gene are MNHEY and SMNVEV (reference sequence). V dropped 5 bases and J dropped 0; count of bases not matched to a gene: 9. CDR3 in DNA: TGTGCCAGCAGTCCCGGGACAGGACCTTACTCTGGAAACACCATATATTTT. Amino acids: CASSPGTGPYSGNTIYF.

The chain combines TRBV11-2 with TRBJ2-7; weak D call: TRBD2 (7 bases). CDR1 is SGHAT, CDR2 FQNNGV, per germline. This CDR3 comprises 15 residues. Trimming took 1 base from V and 6 from J, leaving 16 bases between them. CDR3: CASSLGAAGAGEQYF. For the CDR3, the DNA is TGTGCCAGCAGCTTAGGGGCTGCGGGGGCTGGCGAGCAGTACTTC. The full variable domain, its missing parts supplied by reference TRBV11-2 and TRBJ2-7, is EAGVAQSPRYKIIEKRQSVAFWCNPISGHATLYWYQQILGQGPKLLIQFQNNGVVDDSQLPKDRFSAERLKGVDSTLKIQPAKLEDSAVYLCASSLGAAGAGEQYFGPGTRLTVT.

The CDR3: CASSGGAANEKLFF. DNA of the CDR3: TGCGCCAGCAGCGGGGGGGCAGCTAATGAAAAACTGTTTTTT. The rearrangement links TRBV5-1 to TRBJ1-4, with D possibly matching TRBD1 (6 bases). Germline-derived CDR1 and CDR2 are SGHRS and YFSETQ. The germline V and J ends were trimmed by 4 bases and 3 bases, with 10 bases remaining between them. The CDR3 is made up of 14 amino acids.

This chain links TRBV30 with TRBJ1-2; TRBD1 matches 7 bases. The germline V gene has CDR1 GTSNPN and CDR2 SVGIG (reference sequence). V trimming: 5 bases; J trimming: 3 bases; junction bases outside the gene matches: 12. CDR3 length equals 15 residues. The CDR3 nucleotides read TGTGCCTGGTATCGGAAGGGAGGGGGCGACTATGGCTACACCTTC. It is translated as CAWYRKGGGDYGYTF. Full variable domain (outside the CDR3, taken from reference TRBV30 and TRBJ1-2): SQTIHQWPATLVQPVGSPLSLECTVEGTSNPNLYWYRQAAGRGLQLLFYSVGIGQISSEVPQNLSASRPQDRQFILSSKKLLLSDSGFYLCAWYRKGGGDYGYTFGSGTRLTVV.

The chain employs TRBV3-1 (or the pseudogene TRBV3-2) and TRBJ2-1; 9 nucleotides line up with TRBD2. The CDR3 sequence is 15 residues long. V shed 6 bases, J shed 6 bases, and the junction held 9 bases outside the gene matches. Germline CDR1 and CDR2: LGHDT and YNNKEL (reference sequence). CDR3: CASSPGTSHFNEQFF. The CDR3 DNA sequence: TGTGCCAGCAGTCCCGGGACTAGCCATTTCAATGAGCAGTTCTTC.

The CDR3 DNA reads TGTGCCAGCAGCTTCGGGACGTGGGCCGAGCAGTACTTC. Protein: CASSFGTWAEQYF. This chain uses TRBV7-9 with TRBJ2-7; perhaps D is TRBD1 or TRBD2 (5 bases each). V was cut by 3 bases and J by 6 bases, with 12 bases left in between. This CDR3 has 13 amino acids. From germline, CDR1 is SEHNR and CDR2 FQNEAQ (reference sequence). The variable domain in full, with the rest retrieved from reference TRBV7-9 and TRBJ2-7, is DTGVSQNPRHKITKRGQNVTFRCDPISEHNRLYWYRQTLGQGPEFLTYFQNEAQLEKSRLLSDRFSAERPKGSFSTLEIQRTEQGDSAMYLCASSFGTWAEQYFGPGTRLTVT.

The chain recombines TRBV7-3 with TRBJ2-6; D is uncertain. Germline-derived CDR1 and CDR2 are SGHTA and FQGTGA. CDR3 length equals 14 residues. The V gene lost 2 bases and the J gene lost 1 base, with 3 bases spanning the gap. The CDR3 reads CASSLRSGANVLTF. The CDR3 region has the DNA TGTGCCAGCAGCTTACGTTCTGGGGCCAACGTCCTGACTTTC.

The chain is built from TRBV2 and TRBJ2-5; D remains unclear. CDR1 is SNHLY and CDR2 is FYNNEI in the germline V gene. The CDR3 length is 12 residues. Trimming took off 6 bases at V and 3 bases at J, with 8 bases between the two ends. The CDR3 nucleotides read TGTGCCAGCAGCCTCTTGAAAGAGACCCAGTACTTC. Protein sequence: CASSLLKETQYF.

The genes are TRBV30 and TRBJ1-4; D not resolved. V lost 3 bases and J 7 bases, leaving 15 bases between the germline ends. The germline V gene encodes CDR1 GTSNPN and CDR2 SVGIG (reference sequence). The CDR3 is 14 amino acids. The CDR3 here is CAWSPQSPSEKLFF. CDR3 nucleotides: TGTGCCTGGAGCCCACAGTCCCCGAGTGAAAAACTGTTTTTT.

The chain has TRBV10-1 and TRBJ2-7; D remains unclear. CDR3 size: 13 residues. Trimming removed 0 bases at V and 2 bases at J, with 5 bases between. Per the germline V gene, CDR1 is WNHNN and CDR2 is SYGVQD (reference sequence). This chain's CDR3 is CASSESSAYEQYF. In DNA form, the CDR3 reads TGCGCCAGCAGTGAGTCGTCAGCCTACGAGCAGTACTTC.

The chain employs TRBV27 and TRBJ2-1, with 12 bases fitting TRBD2. Trimming took 5 bases from V and 0 from J; bases not matched to a gene: 5. CDR3 size: 17 residues. Germline loops: CDR1 MNHEY, CDR2 SMNVEV (reference sequence). The CDR3 here is CASSRGLAGPSYNEQFF. DNA for the CDR3: TGTGCCAGCAGTCGAGGACTAGCGGGACCCTCCTACAATGAGCAGTTCTTC.

The V and J genes are TRBV30 and TRBJ2-7, with TRBD2 as a possible D gene (6 bases). Between the trimmed V and J ends, which lost 0 bases and 5 bases, there was a span of 17 bases. Germline V gene data show CDR1 as GTSNPN and CDR2 as SVGIG (reference sequence). This CDR3 contains 15 residues. The CDR3 loop reads CAWSVGPGENHEQYF. In DNA, the CDR3 is TGTGCCTGGAGTGTAGGGCCGGGAGAGAACCACGAGCAGTACTTC.

The rearrangement uses TRBV7-8 and TRBJ2-7; TRBD1 might be the D (6 bases). Per the germline V gene, CDR1 is SGHVS and CDR2 is FQNEAQ. V lost 0 bases and J lost 3, with 15 bases in between. The CDR3 covers 16 residues. In nucleotides, the CDR3 is TGTGCCAGCAGCTTAGCTAGAACAGGGCGTGACTACGAGCAGTACTTC. Protein product: CASSLARTGRDYEQYF.

The chain employs TRBV12-3 or TRBV12-4 and TRBJ2-1; no clear D. The V end lost 2 bases, the J end lost 8 bases, and 4 bases lay between the germline ends. The CDR3 extends over 11 amino acids. The CDR3 loop reads CASSLLHEQFF. CDR3 sequence (DNA): TGTGCCAGCAGTTTACTCCATGAGCAGTTCTTC.

This clone was detected only once. The rearrangement uses TRBV2 and TRBJ1-5, with D unresolved. The V end lost 3 bases, the J end lost 0 bases, and 3 bases lay between the germline ends. The germline V gene encodes CDR1 SNHLY and CDR2 FYNNEI. The CDR3 consists of 13 residues. The CDR3 nucleotides are TGTGCCAGCAGTGATACTAGCAATCAGCCCCAGCATTTT. It specifies CASSDTSNQPQHF.

The rearrangement uses TRBV5-1 and TRBJ2-7, with D perhaps TRBD1 (6 bases). CDR1 and CDR2 (germline): SGHRS, YFSETQ. V was shortened by 1 base and J by 5 bases, with 13 bases between the two germline ends. This CDR3 is built from 14 residues. CDR3 region: CASSLIPGQNEQYF. The CDR3 region has the DNA TGCGCCAGCAGCTTGATCCCGGGACAAAACGAGCAGTACTTC.

The sample holds one count of this clone. This chain uses TRBV9 with TRBJ1-6; TRBD1 matches 8 bases. The V gene's germline CDR1 is SGDLS and CDR2 YYNGEE. The CDR3 length is 15 residues. J gave up 7 bases and V 5 bases, and 8 bases lay outside the gene matches. The CDR3 is CASSDTGGLNSPLHF. As DNA, the CDR3 is TGTGCCAGCAGTGATACAGGGGGGCTGAATTCACCCCTCCACTTT.

This chain joins TRBV3-1 (or the pseudogene TRBV3-2) and TRBJ2-3; the D is unclear. The CDR3 loop spans 12 amino acids. Germline CDR1 is LGHDT and CDR2 is YNNKEL (reference sequence). V was cut by 4 bases and J by 2 bases, with 4 bases left in between. The CDR3 loop is CASSRYTDTQYF. CDR3 sequence (DNA): TGTGCCAGCAGCCGGTACACAGATACGCAGTATTTT.